This note documents a single T cell receptor (beta chain) sequence. Its cognate antigen is unknown. The sample belongs to a study of CD8 T cells in ankylosing spondylitis. Study-wide results and limits: Significant enrichment of disease-linked clones was reported in matched ankylosing spondylitis synovial fluid. Previously reported in reactive arthritis synovial fluid and blood were some of the motif variants. Eight highly homologous variants made up a TCR beta motif, and this motif appeared characteristic of ankylosing spondylitis blood.

In TCRdb, the 5' RACE reads were re-called with MiXCR into one record per CDR3 protein. The sample lists about 240,000 distinct CDR3 sequences, around 9.1% seen once, with almost 7% in the top ten. Germline values: CDR1 SGHTS, CDR2 YDEGEE. The V end lost 8 bases, the J end lost 4 bases, and 15 bases lay between the germline ends. The CDR3 runs 14 residues. Sequenced material: blood, either unsorted or a sorted T cell fraction (not recorded which). The chain combines TRBV5-8 with TRBJ2-2; D unresolved. This TCR came from a male donor with ankylosing spondylitis or in good health (not recorded which). The CDR3 DNA is TGTGCCAGGAGCCCCAGGCTCTCCACCGGGGAGCTGTTTTTT. It translates to CARSPRLSTGELFF.